The 20 T cell receptor beta chains below come from one sample, sequenced in a study of blood T cell repertoires in COVID-19. Sequenced by immunoSEQ multiplex PCR; TCRdb stores in-frame clones only, minus some. The sample contains hundreds of thousands of clones, about four fifths of which appear only once. Material: peripheral blood. Receptor source: a woman aged 80 or older with COVID-19, enrolled during active disease.

The chain is built from TRBV18 and TRBJ2-6; 9 nucleotides agree with TRBD1. The CDR3 has 16 amino acids. Germline CDR1 KGHSH, CDR2 LQKENI. Trimming took 6 bases from V and 4 from J; bases not matched to a gene: 7. The CDR3 spells CASSFGTGTGANVLTF. The CDR3 DNA reads TGTGCCAGCTCTTTCGGGACAGGGACCGGGGCCAACGTCCTGACTTTC.

CDR3 in amino acids: CASSDRAMNTEAFF. CDR3 nucleotides: TGTGCCAGCAGTGACAGGGCCATGAACACTGAAGCTTTCTTT. The chain recombines TRBV6-2 or TRBV6-3 with TRBJ1-1; 7 positions match TRBD1. The CDR3 is 14 amino acids. Germline V gene lookup returns CDR1 MNHEY and CDR2 SVGEGT. V shed 5 bases, J shed 0 bases, and the junction held 3 bases outside the gene matches.

This chain uses TRBV30 with TRBJ2-5; D not certain. This CDR3 is built from 13 residues. Germline V gives CDR1 GTSNPN, CDR2 SVGIG (reference sequence). With 0 bases removed from V and 5 bases from J, the gap between germline ends came to 10 bases. CDR3: CAWSVLHGETQYF. CDR3 in DNA: TGTGCCTGGAGTGTTCTTCACGGGGAGACCCAGTACTTC. Together with reference TRBV30 and TRBJ2-5, the CDR3 gives the full variable domain: SQTIHQWPATLVQPVGSPLSLECTVEGTSNPNLYWYRQAAGRGLQLLFYSVGIGQISSEVPQNLSASRPQDRQFILSSKKLLLSDSGFYLCAWSVLHGETQYFGPGTRLLVL.

This clone occurred a few times. This sequence joins TRBV7-2 and TRBJ2-3; 7 nucleotides align to TRBD2. The V gene end was trimmed by 5 bases and the J gene end by 14 bases; junction bases not matched to a gene: 19. The CDR3 is made up of 15 amino acids. Germline CDR1 SGHTA, CDR2 FQGNSA. The CDR3 DNA reads as TGTGCCAGCAGCCAGAGAATGGGAGGGCCCGGGGTATCGTATTTT. This codes for CASSQRMGGPGVSYF.

The chain couples TRBV12-3 or TRBV12-4 to TRBJ1-2; D not resolved. Trimming stripped 3 bases from V and 4 bases from J, with 9 bases between. The CDR3 loop spans 13 amino acids. The CDR3 loop reads CASSLRGGYGYTF. The CDR3, as DNA: TGTGCCAGCAGTTTGAGAGGAGGCTATGGCTACACCTTC.

The J gene is TRBJ2-1, the V gene TRBV15, with 7 bases identical to TRBD2. The length of the CDR3 is 13 residues. After removal of 4 bases from V and 9 bases from J, the junction contained 6 bases not matched to a gene. From germline, CDR1 is LNHNV and CDR2 YYDKDF (reference sequence). The CDR3 is CATSKIPSGEQFF. CDR3 nucleotide sequence: TGTGCCACCAGCAAAATACCTAGCGGTGAGCAGTTCTTC.

V gene TRBV28 combines with J gene TRBJ2-3, with 9 positions matching TRBD1. The CDR3 is 11 residues long. V dropped 7 bases and J dropped 10; count of bases not matched to a gene: 3. The germline CDR1 and CDR2 sequences are MDHEN and SYDVKM. The DNA for the CDR3 is TGTGCCAGCACCCGGGACAGGGCGCAGTATTTT. It yields the protein CASTRDRAQYF.

Here the CDR3 reads CASSPQGGGTYEQYF. The CDR3 DNA is TGCGCCAGCAGCCCACAGGGAGGGGGAACCTACGAGCAGTACTTC. The chain recombines TRBV5-1 with TRBJ2-7, with D tentatively TRBD2 (7 bases). CDR3 length: 15 amino acids. Germline V CDR1 and CDR2: SGHRS, YFSETQ. The V and J ends lost 4 bases and 2 bases respectively, with 16 bases between them.

As concerns this clone: The same CDR3 is also encoded by other DNA sequences in this sample. This sequence joins TRBV5-1 and TRBJ1-1, with 8 positions matching TRBD1. Germline CDR1 reads SGHRS; CDR2 reads YFSETQ. The V gene end was trimmed by 4 bases and the J gene end by 2 bases; junction bases not matched to a gene: 4. The CDR3 has 14 residues. CDR3 DNA: TGCGCCAGCAGCCTGACAGGGGCTAACACTGAAGCTTTCTTT. Amino acids: CASSLTGANTEAFF.

The DNA for the CDR3 is TGCGCCAGCAGCCCACCTACAGGGACCCGCAATCAGCCCCAGCATTTT. Translation gives CASSPPTGTRNQPQHF. The chain employs TRBV5-1 and TRBJ1-5; a weak D match, TRBD1 (6 bases). The germline V and J ends were trimmed by 4 bases and 2 bases, with 16 bases remaining between them. The CDR3 totals 16 residues. From germline, CDR1 is SGHRS and CDR2 YFSETQ.

The chain couples TRBV5-1 to TRBJ2-1; D is ambiguous. V lost 1 base, J lost 6 bases, and 5 bases lay in between. The CDR3 contains 12 residues. CDR1 and CDR2 from the germline V gene are SGHRS and YFSETQ. In nucleotides, the CDR3 is TGCGCCAGCAGCTTGAATCTCAATGAGCAGTTCTTC. As protein: CASSLNLNEQFF.

The chain combines TRBV18 with TRBJ1-1; weak D call: TRBD1 (6 bases). There are 13 residues in the CDR3. Trimming stripped 4 bases from V and 1 base from J, with 7 bases between. The germline V gene has CDR1 KGHSH and CDR2 LQKENI. CDR3 amino acids: CASSQTGNTEAFF. The CDR3 DNA sequence: TGTGCCAGCTCACAGACAGGGAACACTGAAGCTTTCTTT.

This CDR3 is CASRPLTEGYTF. Written as DNA, the CDR3 is TGTGCCAGCAGACCCCTCACGGAGGGCTACACCTTC. J is TRBJ1-2 and V is TRBV28; D gene ambiguous. Germline assignment: CDR1 MDHEN and CDR2 SYDVKM. This CDR3 has 12 amino acids. Trimming removed 6 bases at V and 8 bases at J, with 13 bases between.

The chain carries TRBV4-2 and TRBJ2-5, with 7 nucleotides matching TRBD2. This CDR3 is built from 15 residues. Germline-derived CDR1 and CDR2 are LGHNA and YNFKEQ. The junction had 5 bases not matched to a gene; V was cut back by 0 bases and J by 4 bases. The CDR3 region is CASSQEGGSRETQYF. CDR3 coding DNA: TGTGCCAGCAGCCAAGAGGGGGGGTCCAGAGAGACCCAGTACTTC.

The chain couples TRBV11-1 to TRBJ2-5; D is possibly TRBD1 (5 bases). V lost 5 bases and J lost 3, with 10 bases in between. The germline gives CDR1 SGHAT, CDR2 FQDESV (reference sequence). The CDR3 loop spans 13 amino acids. CDR3: CASSPDIEETQYF. The CDR3 nucleotides are TGTGCCAGCAGCCCGGACATAGAAGAGACCCAGTACTTC.

This clone was seen a handful of times. The gene calls are TRBV5-1 and TRBJ2-1; D remains ambiguous. V lost 2 bases to trimming and J lost 10 bases, with 7 bases between them. CDR1 is SGHRS and CDR2 is YFSETQ in the germline V gene. This CDR3 contains 11 residues. The CDR3 DNA sequence: TGCGCCAGCAGCTTAGCCGTAGAGCAGTTCTTC. Residues: CASSLAVEQFF.

This chain uses TRBV7-2 with TRBJ1-1; no firm D call. Per the germline V gene, CDR1 is SGHTA and CDR2 is FQGNSA. Trimming shortened V by 4 bases and J by 1 base, and 7 bases separated the two germline ends. This CDR3 region has 13 residues. The CDR3 DNA reads as TGTGCCAGCAGCTCGGCAGGGAACACTGAAGCTTTCTTT. Protein: CASSSAGNTEAFF. Supplemented by reference TRBV7-2 and TRBJ1-1, the full variable domain reads GAGVSQSPSNKVTEKGKDVELRCDPISGHTALYWYRQSLGQGLEFLIYFQGNSAPDKSGLPSDRFSAERTGGSVSTLTIQRTQQEDSAVYLCASSSAGNTEAFFGQGTRLTVV.

This clone was seen a few times. This chain uses TRBV5-1 with TRBJ1-1; no clear D. Germline V CDR1 and CDR2: SGHRS, YFSETQ. The V and J ends lost 2 bases and 1 base respectively, with 9 bases between them. This CDR3 region has 14 residues. The CDR3 protein is CASSFEGGNTEAFF. In nucleotides, the CDR3 is TGCGCCAGCAGCTTTGAGGGCGGGAACACTGAAGCTTTCTTT. The whole variable domain, filled in from reference TRBV5-1 and TRBJ1-1, reads KAGVTQTPRYLIKTRGQQVTLSCSPISGHRSVSWYQQTPGQGLQFLFEYFSETQRNKGNFPGRFSGRQFSNSRSEMNVSTLELGDSALYLCASSFEGGNTEAFFGQGTRLTVV.

V is TRBV27 and J is TRBJ1-4; a possible D gene is TRBD1 (5 bases). V shed 7 bases and J shed 3 bases, with 9 bases lying between them. Germline assignment: CDR1 MNHEY and CDR2 SMNVEV (reference sequence). The CDR3 extends over 13 amino acids. CDR3 sequence reads: CASTGGANEKLFF. The CDR3, as DNA: TGTGCCAGCACCGGGGGGGCTAATGAAAAACTGTTTTTT.

V usage is TRBV7-3 and J usage is TRBJ1-3; the D is unclear. There are 16 residues in the CDR3. Germline V gene lookup returns CDR1 SGHTA and CDR2 FQGTGA. The V end lost 1 base, the J end lost 0 bases, and 10 bases lay between the germline ends. Written as DNA, the CDR3 is TGTGCCAGCAGCTTAAACCCCGGGAGCTCTGGAAACACCATATATTTT. Protein sequence: CASSLNPGSSGNTIYF.